These T cell receptor beta chains were read from a single sample in a study of T cell responses to AZD1222 COVID-19 vaccine. The repertoire was sequenced with immunoSEQ multiplex PCR; TCRdb's copy has only in-frame clones and lacks some. The sample lists about 150,000 clones, about four fifths seen once, with 4.1% in the top ten. The specimen was peripheral blood, collected on day 0 of AZD1222 vaccination. All receptors come from an adult in good health. Each CDR3 is given without its conserved first and last residue. The order of the fields is D gene, V gene, J gene, CDR3 protein. A D gene is named only where the DNA matches it firmly.

D: -; V: TRBV7-2; J: TRBJ2-2; CDR3: ASTQGRGSTGELF
D: -; V: TRBV7-3; J: TRBJ1-2; CDR3: ASSAMGGYGYT
D: TRBD1; V: TRBV24-1; J: TRBJ1-2; CDR3: ATSDAGGYGYT
D: TRBD1; V: TRBV7-9; J: TRBJ2-5; CDR3: ASSLEQGTQETQY
D: -; V: TRBV2; J: TRBJ1-1; CDR3: ASKGEMNTEAF
D: TRBD1; V: TRBV6-5; J: TRBJ1-6; CDR3: ASMRDRVNSPLH
D: -; V: TRBV6-5; J: TRBJ1-2; CDR3: ASRQGLGYGYT
D: TRBD1; V: TRBV7-2; J: TRBJ2-3; CDR3: ASSLVPGTGLDTQY
D: -; V: TRBV2; J: TRBJ1-1; CDR3: ASSPKQGWSTEAF
D: TRBD1; V: TRBV5-6; J: TRBJ1-5; CDR3: ASSPGTGDNQPQH
D: TRBD1; V: TRBV28; J: TRBJ1-1; CDR3: ASSSGGLGTEAF
D: -; V: TRBV5-6; J: TRBJ1-1; CDR3: ASSLGWTKGTEAF
D: -; V: TRBV28; J: TRBJ1-2; CDR3: ASSGRRRQDYGYT
D: -; V: TRBV10-3; J: TRBJ1-2; CDR3: AISEDTTNYGYT
D: -; V: TRBV27; J: TRBJ1-5; CDR3: ASSSRMGNQPQH
D: TRBD1; V: TRBV5-4; J: TRBJ1-1; CDR3: ASRDRQGAVEAF
D: -; V: TRBV18; J: TRBJ1-4; CDR3: ASSPRPGDNEKLF
D: TRBD1; V: TRBV28; J: TRBJ1-4; CDR3: ATYSGTANEKLF
D: -; V: TRBV19; J: TRBJ2-3; CDR3: ASSIGGTDTQY
D: TRBD2; V: TRBV7-3; J: TRBJ2-3; CDR3: ASSSRRSGERDTQY
D: -; V: TRBV7-2; J: TRBJ2-2; CDR3: ASSWRVNTGELF
D: -; V: TRBV5-1; J: TRBJ2-7; CDR3: ASTDGVSIHEQY
D: -; V: TRBV28; J: TRBJ1-4; CDR3: ASSPPQGFNEKLF
D: TRBD1; V: TRBV9; J: TRBJ1-6; CDR3: ASSVAQGNSPLH
D: -; V: TRBV6-5; J: TRBJ1-5; CDR3: ASSYGPGGNQPQH